This TCR beta chain was sequenced during a study of regulatory T cells in long-lasting Graves disease. The germline V gene has CDR1 SGHNT and CDR2 YENEEA. The V end was cut by 5 bases, the J end by 7 bases, with 14 bases between. The CDR3 extends over 14 amino acids. Through Arm-PCR of CDR3 regions and iRepertoire HTBI primers, TCR beta libraries were built. Each CDR3 protein gets one entry after TCRdb re-called the multiplex PCR reads with MiXCR. The sample lists about 420,000 distinct CDR3 sequences; over 15% were seen once. The sample's time point: newly diagnosed GD, antithyroid drugs for less than 3 months. Researchers made the TCR library from RNA that was extracted from PBMCs. Patients with Graves' disease were diagnosed by American Thyroid Association guidelines. This clonotype was seen many times. This sample was shared with a second study, whose subject was T cells in Graves' hyperthyroidism and ophthalmopathy. That work states: Researchers ran a first-round RT-PCR on the TCR CDR3 using the HTBI primer set.

This receptor was taken from a woman aged 18-35 years with Graves disease. The V call is TRBV11-3, the J call TRBJ2-2; D may be TRBD1 (7 bases). The sample was peripheral blood mononuclear cells (PBMCs), taken at new diagnosis, from a patient treated with antithyroid drugs. The CDR3 coding sequence is TGTGCCAGCAGCCGCAGGGGGGAGGACGGGGAGCTGTTTTTT. It is translated as CASSRRGEDGELFF. The variable domain in full, completed from reference TRBV11-3 and TRBJ2-2, reads EAGVVQSPRYKIIEKKQPVAFWCNPISGHNTLYWYLQNLGQGPELLIRYENEEAVDDSQLPKDRFSAERLKGVDSTLKIQPAELGDSAVYLCASSRRGEDGELFFGEGSRLTVL.